These T cell receptor beta chains were read from a single sample in a study of radiation and T cells in renal cell carcinoma. Measured with immunoSEQ multiplex PCR; TCRdb has only the in-frame clones, and not every one. The table lists some 120,000 clones, approximately 90% of them singletons. Sequences were derived from blood, sampled from a patient whose treatment included radiotherapy and nephrectomy. The receptors were gathered from a woman in her 70s with renal cell carcinoma. Each CDR3 is given with its conserved first and last residue. Each record gives: J gene, clone size, D gene, V gene, CDR3 DNA, CDR3 protein. A D gene is named only where the DNA matches it firmly. The size of a clone is reported for some rows only, either as once, few or many, or as a class for expanded clones.

TRBJ1-2 few NA TRBV29-1 TGCAGCGTTCTAGACCCAGGCTATGGCTACACCTTC CSVLDPGYGYTF
TRBJ2-1 once NA TRBV7-2 TGTGCCAGCAGCCAGAGGCCGCGCAATGAGCAGTTCTTC CASSQRPRNEQFF
TRBJ2-7 NA TRBD1 TRBV5-1 TGCGCCAGCAGCTGGGGTAGGGGGACAGGGGAATACGAGCAGTACTTC CASSWGRGTGEYEQYF
TRBJ1-2 NA TRBD1 TRBV4-3 TGCGCCAGCAGCCAAGATCAGGGGGGGGGCTATGGCTACACCTTC CASSQDQGGGYGYTF
TRBJ2-1 NA TRBD2 TRBV4-1 TGCGCCAGCAGCCAAGAAATTGGGACTAGCGGTGGGGGTTTCGGCAATGAGCAGTTCTTC CASSQEIGTSGGGFGNEQFF
TRBJ2-7 NA NA TRBV7-2 TGTGCCAGCAGCTTGGCGGGGACCTCCTACGAGCAGTACTTC CASSLAGTSYEQYF
TRBJ2-3 NA TRBD2 TRBV2 TGTGCCAGCAGCTTACTAGCGGGTTTCACAGATACGCAGTATTTT CASSLLAGFTDTQYF
TRBJ2-7 NA NA TRBV15 TGTGCCACCAGCGCCGGGACAAAGTCCCACGAGCAGTACTTC CATSAGTKSHEQYF
TRBJ2-5 once TRBD1 TRBV4-3 TGCGCCAGCAGCCAGGATATGACAGGGGAAGAGACCCAGTACTTC CASSQDMTGEETQYF
TRBJ2-2 NA NA TRBV7-2 TGTGCCAGCAGCTCATCGGGCGCCAACACCGGGGAGCTGTTTTTT CASSSSGANTGELFF
TRBJ2-1 NA TRBD2 TRBV6-5 TGTGCCAGCAGACCCAGGATAGCGGGGTCAAATGAGCAGTTCTTC CASRPRIAGSNEQFF
TRBJ1-2 NA NA TRBV19 TGTGCCAGTATTAACTCCCGTAACTATGGCTACACCTTC CASINSRNYGYTF
TRBJ2-7 NA TRBD2 TRBV20-1 TGCAGCGGCGGGGGGTTATTTGAGCAGTACTTC CSGGGLFEQYF
TRBJ2-7 once NA TRBV5-5 TGTGCCAGCAGCTTGTCAATGACAGGGAGGTACGAGCAGTACTTC CASSLSMTGRYEQYF
TRBJ1-1 NA NA TRBV11-3 TGTGCCAGCAGCTTACGGCCAGGGACAACTAACACTGAAGCTTTCTTT CASSLRPGTTNTEAFF
TRBJ2-2 once NA TRBV27 TGTGCCAGCAGTTTACGGGGCGGGGAGCTGTTTTTT CASSLRGGELFF
TRBJ1-3 NA NA TRBV5-1 TGCGCCAGCAGCTTGGGTTCCTCTCCTGGAAACACCATATATTTT CASSLGSSPGNTIYF
TRBJ2-7 NA TRBD1 TRBV27 TGTGCCAGCAGTTTATCGGACAGGTACGAGCAGTACTTC CASSLSDRYEQYF
TRBJ1-5 once NA TRBV14 TGTGCCACCCCCGGGTGGGTAGGGGAAAGTAACAATCAGCCCCAGCATTTT CATPGWVGESNNQPQHF
TRBJ1-1 NA NA TRBV7-9 TGTGCCAGCAGCTTACTGGCAGACACTGAAGCTTTCTTT CASSLLADTEAFF
TRBJ2-7 NA NA TRBV7-2 TGTGCCAGCAGCTTCAGGGTATCGAGCTCCTACGAGCAGTACTTC CASSFRVSSSYEQYF
TRBJ1-2 NA NA TRBV5-1 TGCGCCAGCAGCTTGTCGGCAGGGCGGGAGGGCTACACCTTC CASSLSAGREGYTF
TRBJ1-2 NA TRBD1 TRBV2 TGTGCCAGCAGTACAAACCGGGACAGCTATGGCTACACCTTC CASSTNRDSYGYTF
TRBJ1-5 few NA TRBV4-1 TGCGCCAGCAGCCAAGCACAGCCCAATCAGCCCCAGCATTTT CASSQAQPNQPQHF
TRBJ1-5 NA NA TRBV6-6 TGTGCCAGCAGTTACTCTGGGGACCAGCCCCAGCATTTT CASSYSGDQPQHF
TRBJ2-7 NA TRBD2 TRBV5-1 TGCGCCAGCAGGGCTAGCGGCTACGAGCAGTACTTC CASRASGYEQYF
TRBJ2-6 NA TRBD1 TRBV7-2 TGTGCCAGCAGCTTAAGGCAGGGGGCTGGTGGGGCCAACGTCCTGACTTTC CASSLRQGAGGANVLTF
TRBJ1-4 NA NA TRBV25-1 TGTGCCAGCAGTGAAAAAGACAGTGGTGGGGAAAAACTGTTTTTT CASSEKDSGGEKLFF
TRBJ1-1 NA NA TRBV29-1 TGCAGCGTCCTGGCTGGGAGACGGACTGGCACTGAAGCTTTCTTT CSVLAGRRTGTEAFF
TRBJ2-7 NA NA TRBV29-1 TGCAGCGTTGAGTCGGGCTACGAGCAGTACTTC CSVESGYEQYF
TRBJ1-2 once NA TRBV2 TGTGCCAGCAGTGAATCCCAGGTCTATGGCTACACCTTC CASSESQVYGYTF
TRBJ2-1 NA NA TRBV7-2 TGTGCCAGCAGCTTTACTGGGACCTTCTCCTACAATGAGCAGTTCTTC CASSFTGTFSYNEQFF
TRBJ1-1 NA NA TRBV6-5 TGTGCCAGCAACGACGGGGGACGACGGGGAACTGAAGCTTTCTTT CASNDGGRRGTEAFF
TRBJ1-1 NA NA TRBV7-2 TGTGCCAGCAGCGCCCACAGGACTCTTGAAGCTTTCTTT CASSAHRTLEAFF
TRBJ2-5 NA NA TRBV7-9 TGTGCCAGCAGCTTAACCGGACTGTCGGAGGAGACCCAGTACTTC CASSLTGLSEETQYF
TRBJ1-5 NA NA TRBV19 TGTGCCAGTAGTTCCCCAGGGGCCCAATTTCCCCAGCATTTT CASSSPGAQFPQHF
TRBJ1-4 NA TRBD1 TRBV28 TGTGCCAGCCGGACAGGGGTGGAAAAACTGTTTTTT CASRTGVEKLFF
TRBJ2-3 NA NA TRBV19 TGTGCCAGTAGTATAGCGGCAGGGGTTCCAGATACGCAGTATTTT CASSIAAGVPDTQYF
TRBJ2-5 NA NA TRBV5-1 TGCGCCAGCAGTGTAAGGGGCCAAGAGACCCAGTACTTC CASSVRGQETQYF
TRBJ1-5 NA NA TRBV6-5 TGTGCCAGCAAGATCTCCGGCAATCAGCCCCAGCATTTT CASKISGNQPQHF
TRBJ2-1 NA TRBD2 TRBV6-1 TGTGCCAGCAGTGAATGGCTAGCGGGGGGCTATAGAGACAATGAGCAGTTCTTC CASSEWLAGGYRDNEQFF
TRBJ1-2 once NA TRBV2 TGTGCCAGCAGTGTCTTGGGGGAAGGCGGCTACACCTTC CASSVLGEGGYTF
TRBJ2-6 NA NA TRBV4-2 TGTGCCAGCAGCGGCGGTAGAATGTCTGGGGCCAACGTCCTGACTTTC CASSGGRMSGANVLTF
TRBJ2-3 NA TRBD1 TRBV2 TGTGCCAGCATTCGGACAGGGCTAACAGATACGCAGTATTTT CASIRTGLTDTQYF
TRBJ2-7 NA NA TRBV11-3 TGTGCCAGCAGCTTAGGTCAGGGGTCAACTACCTACGAGCAGTACTTC CASSLGQGSTTYEQYF
TRBJ2-5 NA NA TRBV2 TGTGCCAGCAGTGAAGCGTTGGCTGGGAAAGAGACCCAGTACTTC CASSEALAGKETQYF
TRBJ2-1 NA NA TRBV2 TGTGCCAGCAGAACCAGGGCCTTTAGCTCCTACAATGAGCAGTTCTTC CASRTRAFSSYNEQFF
TRBJ2-7 NA NA TRBV11-3 TGTGCCAGCAGCCTACCGGGACGGTCCTACGAGCAGTACTTC CASSLPGRSYEQYF